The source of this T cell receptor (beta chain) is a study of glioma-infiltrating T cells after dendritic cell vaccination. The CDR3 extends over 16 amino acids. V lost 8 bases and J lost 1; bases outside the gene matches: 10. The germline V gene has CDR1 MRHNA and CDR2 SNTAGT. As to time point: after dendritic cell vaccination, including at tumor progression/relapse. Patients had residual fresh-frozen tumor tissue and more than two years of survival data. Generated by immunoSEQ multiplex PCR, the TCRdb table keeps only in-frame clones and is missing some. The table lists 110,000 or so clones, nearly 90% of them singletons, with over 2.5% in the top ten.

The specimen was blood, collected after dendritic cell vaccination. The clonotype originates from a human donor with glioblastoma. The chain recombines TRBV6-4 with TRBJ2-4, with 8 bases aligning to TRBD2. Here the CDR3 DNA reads TGTGCCAGCGGTGCGGGAGGCCCGGGGGCCAAAAACATTCAGTACTTC. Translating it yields CASGAGGPGAKNIQYF.